Listed below are T cell receptor beta chains from one sample, sequenced in a study of response to subunit inactivated influenza vaccine. MiXCR was run by TCRdb on the RT-PCR reads, yielding one entry per CDR3 protein. The data hold around 570,000 distinct CDR3 sequences, with 7.6% observed a single time. The sequences come from PBMCs from blood, collected roughly 24 months after vaccination. The receptors stem from a man between 45 and 75 years old who received an inactivated influenza vaccine. The conserved cysteine and the conserved F or W are not part of the CDR3 here.

cdr3_length: 13
v_call: TRBV5-1
j_call: TRBJ2-6
cdr3_aa: ASSADAPGANVLT

cdr3_length: 12
v_call: TRBV6-5
j_call: TRBJ2-7
cdr3_aa: ASSYSNPSYEQY

cdr3_length: 12
v_call: TRBV2
j_call: TRBJ2-3
cdr3_aa: ASSEAGGTDTQY

cdr3_length: 13
v_call: TRBV20-1
j_call: TRBJ1-5
cdr3_aa: SAPSRGGSNQPQH

cdr3_length: 15
v_call: TRBV12-3/TRBV12-4
j_call: TRBJ2-3
cdr3_aa: ASSSEKTRFSTDTQY

cdr3_length: 10
v_call: TRBV7-9
j_call: TRBJ2-5
cdr3_aa: VTGGPEETQY

cdr3_length: 16
v_call: TRBV28
j_call: TRBJ2-2
cdr3_aa: ASSNSPVAGGYAGELF

cdr3_length: 17
v_call: TRBV4-3
j_call: TRBJ2-6
cdr3_aa: ASSQDLQGVISGANVLT

cdr3_length: 12
v_call: TRBV29-1
j_call: TRBJ2-3
cdr3_aa: SVARTGRLDTQY

cdr3_length: 11
v_call: TRBV7-2
j_call: TRBJ2-1
cdr3_aa: ASSLGGAKSQF

cdr3_length: 14
v_call: TRBV5-1
j_call: TRBJ1-3
cdr3_aa: ASSLTVLQVGNTIY

cdr3_length: 11
v_call: TRBV2
j_call: TRBJ2-3
cdr3_aa: ASSVEGGDTQY

cdr3_length: 12
v_call: TRBV2
j_call: TRBJ1-5
cdr3_aa: ASSVGQGGQPQH

cdr3_length: 14
v_call: TRBV5-1
j_call: TRBJ1-1
cdr3_aa: ASSGGGGAGNTEAF

cdr3_length: 15
v_call: TRBV18
j_call: TRBJ2-3
cdr3_aa: ASSPGLAGASTDTQY

cdr3_length: 18
v_call: TRBV6-2/TRBV6-3
j_call: TRBJ1-2
cdr3_aa: ASSYRPFRVLTGFNYGYT

cdr3_length: 11
v_call: TRBV20-1
j_call: TRBJ1-1
cdr3_aa: SARGSLNTEAF

cdr3_length: 13
v_call: TRBV4-1
j_call: TRBJ2-1
cdr3_aa: ASSLSRSSYNEQF

cdr3_length: 12
v_call: TRBV12-3/TRBV12-4
j_call: TRBJ2-7
cdr3_aa: ASSLGRNSYEQY

cdr3_length: 11
v_call: TRBV19
j_call: TRBJ1-2
cdr3_aa: ASSIARTDGYT

cdr3_length: 11
v_call: TRBV20-1
j_call: TRBJ1-2
cdr3_aa: SALEGGSVGYT

cdr3_length: 10
v_call: TRBV28
j_call: TRBJ1-4
cdr3_aa: ASSSGYEKLF

cdr3_length: 13
v_call: TRBV25-1
j_call: TRBJ2-4
cdr3_aa: ASSEHRGGKNIQY

cdr3_length: 12
v_call: TRBV29-1
j_call: TRBJ2-5
cdr3_aa: SVGDQSRGETQY

cdr3_length: 10
v_call: TRBV6-1
j_call: TRBJ1-1
cdr3_aa: ASTSIGRQAF

cdr3_length: 13
v_call: TRBV20-1
j_call: TRBJ2-1
cdr3_aa: SATRGGRTYNEQF

cdr3_length: 13
v_call: TRBV11-1
j_call: TRBJ2-7
cdr3_aa: ASSLVSGGSYEQY

cdr3_length: 15
v_call: TRBV9
j_call: TRBJ2-1
cdr3_aa: ASSAEGGTGPWDEQF

cdr3_length: 14
v_call: TRBV7-2
j_call: TRBJ2-2
cdr3_aa: ASRVGGQGYTGELF

cdr3_length: 13
v_call: TRBV4-3
j_call: TRBJ2-3
cdr3_aa: ASSPRGSGPDTQY

cdr3_length: 11
v_call: TRBV28
j_call: TRBJ2-1
cdr3_aa: ASSPGTSGGSG

cdr3_length: 15
v_call: TRBV5-1
j_call: TRBJ2-2
cdr3_aa: ASSLYNPRGGTGELF

cdr3_length: 13
v_call: TRBV6-1
j_call: TRBJ2-1
cdr3_aa: ASRKTSSSYNEQF

cdr3_length: 12
v_call: TRBV7-2
j_call: TRBJ1-1
cdr3_aa: ASSLEKLNTEAF

cdr3_length: 12
v_call: TRBV12-3/TRBV12-4
j_call: TRBJ2-5
cdr3_aa: AGSHRRGSETQY

cdr3_length: 13
v_call: TRBV20-1
j_call: TRBJ2-7
cdr3_aa: SARDLFQGAYEQY

cdr3_length: 11
v_call: TRBV3-1
j_call: TRBJ1-1
cdr3_aa: ASSQVINTEAF

cdr3_length: 12
v_call: TRBV4-2
j_call: TRBJ1-1
cdr3_aa: ASSQVSPATEAF

cdr3_length: 13
v_call: TRBV14
j_call: TRBJ2-7
cdr3_aa: ASSRPGTVGHEQY

cdr3_length: 11
v_call: TRBV5-1
j_call: TRBJ1-1
cdr3_aa: ASSLARNTEAF

cdr3_length: 18
v_call: TRBV6-4
j_call: TRBJ2-7
cdr3_aa: ASRDGTTYRLRGLAYEQY